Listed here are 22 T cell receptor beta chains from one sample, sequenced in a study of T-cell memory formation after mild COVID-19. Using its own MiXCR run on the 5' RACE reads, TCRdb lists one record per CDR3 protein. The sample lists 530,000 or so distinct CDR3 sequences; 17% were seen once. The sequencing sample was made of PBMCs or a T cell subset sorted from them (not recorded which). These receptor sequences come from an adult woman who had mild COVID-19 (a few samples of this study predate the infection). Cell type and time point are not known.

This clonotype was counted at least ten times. The CDR3 DNA reads as TGTGCCAGCAGCTTAACTACCGGGCCCGGGCATGGCTACACCTTC. Its translation is CASSLTTGPGHGYTF. The chain is built from TRBV7-3 and TRBJ1-2; unclear D gene. V was shortened by 0 bases and J by 6 bases, with 14 bases between the two germline ends. CDR3 size: 15 residues. Germline loops: CDR1 SGHTA, CDR2 FQGTGA.

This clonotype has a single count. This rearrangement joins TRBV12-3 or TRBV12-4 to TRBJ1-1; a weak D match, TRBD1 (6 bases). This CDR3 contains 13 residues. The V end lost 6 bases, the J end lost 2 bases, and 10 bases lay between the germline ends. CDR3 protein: CASRAQGNTEAFF. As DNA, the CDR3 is TGTGCCAGCAGAGCACAGGGAAACACTGAAGCTTTCTTT.

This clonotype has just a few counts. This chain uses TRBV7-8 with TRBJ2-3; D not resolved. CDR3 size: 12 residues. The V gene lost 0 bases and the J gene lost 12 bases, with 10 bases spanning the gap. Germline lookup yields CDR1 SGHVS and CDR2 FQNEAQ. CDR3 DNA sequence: TGTGCCAGCAGCTTAGCGGGCCCACGTCAGTATTTT. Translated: CASSLAGPRQYF.

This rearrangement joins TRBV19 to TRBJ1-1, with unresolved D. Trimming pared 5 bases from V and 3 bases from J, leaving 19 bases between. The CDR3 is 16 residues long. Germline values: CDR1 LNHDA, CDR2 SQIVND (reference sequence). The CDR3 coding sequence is TGTGCCAGTAGTCTGACTAGGCTCTCTGGGGACACTGAAGCTTTCTTT. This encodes CASSLTRLSGDTEAFF.

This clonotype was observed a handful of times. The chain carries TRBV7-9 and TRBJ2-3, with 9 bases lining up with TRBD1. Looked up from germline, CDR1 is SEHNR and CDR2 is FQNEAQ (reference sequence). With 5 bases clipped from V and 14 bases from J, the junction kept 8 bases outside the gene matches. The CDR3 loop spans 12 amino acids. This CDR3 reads CASSPGQGFGYF. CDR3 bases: TGTGCCAGCAGCCCAGGACAGGGGTTCGGGTATTTT.

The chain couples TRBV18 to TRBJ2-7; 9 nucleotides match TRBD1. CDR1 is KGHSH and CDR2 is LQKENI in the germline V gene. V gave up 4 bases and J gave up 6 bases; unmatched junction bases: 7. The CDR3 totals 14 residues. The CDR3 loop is CASSLSGQGGEQYF. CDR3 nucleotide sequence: TGTGCCAGCTCACTCTCGGGACAGGGAGGCGAGCAGTACTTC.

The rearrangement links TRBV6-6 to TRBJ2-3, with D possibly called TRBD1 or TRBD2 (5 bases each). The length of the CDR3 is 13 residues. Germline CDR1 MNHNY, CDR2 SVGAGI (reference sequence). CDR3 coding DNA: TGTGCAGCCCTCCGGGGCCTGAGGGATACGCAGTATTTT. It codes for CAALRGLRDTQYF.

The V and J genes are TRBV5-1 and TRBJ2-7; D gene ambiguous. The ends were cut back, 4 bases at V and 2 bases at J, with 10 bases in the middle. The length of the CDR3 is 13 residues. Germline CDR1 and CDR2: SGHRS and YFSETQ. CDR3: CASSDRITYEQYF. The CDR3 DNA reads TGCGCCAGCAGCGATCGGATAACCTACGAGCAGTACTTC. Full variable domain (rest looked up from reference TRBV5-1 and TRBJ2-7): KAGVTQTPRYLIKTRGQQVTLSCSPISGHRSVSWYQQTPGQGLQFLFEYFSETQRNKGNFPGRFSGRQFSNSRSEMNVSTLELGDSALYLCASSDRITYEQYFGPGTRLTVT.

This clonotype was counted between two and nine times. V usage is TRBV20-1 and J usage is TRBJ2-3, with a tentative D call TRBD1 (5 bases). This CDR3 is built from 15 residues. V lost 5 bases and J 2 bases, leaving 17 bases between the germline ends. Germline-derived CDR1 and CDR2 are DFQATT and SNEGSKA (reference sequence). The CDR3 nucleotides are TGCAGTGCTGGAGCCCAGGGCGCTCTCACAGATACGCAGTATTTT. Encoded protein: CSAGAQGALTDTQYF.

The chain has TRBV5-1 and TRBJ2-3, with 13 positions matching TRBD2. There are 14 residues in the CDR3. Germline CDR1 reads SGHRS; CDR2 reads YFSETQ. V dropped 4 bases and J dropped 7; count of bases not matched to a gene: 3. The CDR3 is CASSLGLAGHTQYF. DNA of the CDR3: TGCGCCAGCAGCCTGGGACTAGCGGGACATACGCAGTATTTT.

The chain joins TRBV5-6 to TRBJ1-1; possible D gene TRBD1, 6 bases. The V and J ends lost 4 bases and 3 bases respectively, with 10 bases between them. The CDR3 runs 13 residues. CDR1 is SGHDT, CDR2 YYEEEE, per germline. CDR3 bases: TGTGCCAGCAGCCCAGGGGAGGACACTGAAGCTTTCTTT. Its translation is CASSPGEDTEAFF.

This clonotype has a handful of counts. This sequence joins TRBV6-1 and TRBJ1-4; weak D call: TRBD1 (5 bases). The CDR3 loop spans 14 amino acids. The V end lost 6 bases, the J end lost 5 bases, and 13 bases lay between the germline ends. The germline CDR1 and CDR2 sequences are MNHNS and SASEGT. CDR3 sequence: CASSKGAENEKLFF. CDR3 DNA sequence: TGTGCCAGCAGCAAAGGGGCAGAGAATGAAAAACTGTTTTTT.

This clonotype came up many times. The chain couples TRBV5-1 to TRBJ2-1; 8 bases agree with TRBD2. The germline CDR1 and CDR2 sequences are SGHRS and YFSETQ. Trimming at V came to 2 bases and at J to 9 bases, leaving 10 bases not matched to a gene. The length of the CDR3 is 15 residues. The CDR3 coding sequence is TGCGCCAGCAGCTTAGCGGGAGACATAGGTGCTGAGCAGTTCTTC. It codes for CASSLAGDIGAEQFF.

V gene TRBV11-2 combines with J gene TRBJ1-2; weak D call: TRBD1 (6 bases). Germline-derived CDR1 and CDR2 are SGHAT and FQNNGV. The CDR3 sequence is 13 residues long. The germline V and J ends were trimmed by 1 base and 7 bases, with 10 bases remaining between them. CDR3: CASSLGTASGYTF. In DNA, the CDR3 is TGTGCCAGCAGCTTAGGGACAGCTAGTGGCTACACCTTC.

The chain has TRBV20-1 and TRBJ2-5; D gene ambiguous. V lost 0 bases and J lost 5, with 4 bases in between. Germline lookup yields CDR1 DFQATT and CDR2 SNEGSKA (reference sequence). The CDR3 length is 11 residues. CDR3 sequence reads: CSARDAETQYF. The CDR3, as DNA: TGCAGTGCTAGAGATGCGGAGACCCAGTACTTC.

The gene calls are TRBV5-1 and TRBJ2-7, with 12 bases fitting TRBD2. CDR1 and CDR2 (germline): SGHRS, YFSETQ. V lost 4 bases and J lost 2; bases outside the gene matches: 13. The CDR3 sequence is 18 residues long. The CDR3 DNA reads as TGCGCCAGCAGCCTAACCTACCGGACTAGCGGGGATACCTACGAGCAGTACTTC. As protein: CASSLTYRTSGDTYEQYF.

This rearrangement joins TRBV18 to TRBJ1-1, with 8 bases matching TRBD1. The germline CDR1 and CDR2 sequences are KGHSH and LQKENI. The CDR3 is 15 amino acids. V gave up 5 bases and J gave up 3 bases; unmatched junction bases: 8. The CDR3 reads CASSGQGILDTEAFF. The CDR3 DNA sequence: TGTGCCAGCTCAGGACAGGGAATTTTGGACACTGAAGCTTTCTTT. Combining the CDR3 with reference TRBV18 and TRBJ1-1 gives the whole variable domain NAGVMQNPRHLVRRRGQEARLRCSPMKGHSHVYWYRQLPEEGLKFMVYLQKENIIDESGMPKERFSAEFPKEGPSILRIQQVVRGDSAAYFCASSGQGILDTEAFFGQGTRLTVV.

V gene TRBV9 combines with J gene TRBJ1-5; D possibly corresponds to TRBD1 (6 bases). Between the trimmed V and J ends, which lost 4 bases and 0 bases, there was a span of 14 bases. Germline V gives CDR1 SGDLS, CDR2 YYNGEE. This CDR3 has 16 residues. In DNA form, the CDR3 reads TGTGCCAGCAGCCCGCGGACAGTGGATAGCAATCAGCCCCAGCATTTT. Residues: CASSPRTVDSNQPQHF.

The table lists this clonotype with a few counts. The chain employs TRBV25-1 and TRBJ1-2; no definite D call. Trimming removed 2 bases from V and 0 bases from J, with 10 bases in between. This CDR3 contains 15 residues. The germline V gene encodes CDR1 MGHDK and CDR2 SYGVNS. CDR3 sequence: CASSEGQVANYGYTF. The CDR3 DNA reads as TGTGCCAGCAGTGAAGGGCAGGTAGCTAACTATGGCTACACCTTC.

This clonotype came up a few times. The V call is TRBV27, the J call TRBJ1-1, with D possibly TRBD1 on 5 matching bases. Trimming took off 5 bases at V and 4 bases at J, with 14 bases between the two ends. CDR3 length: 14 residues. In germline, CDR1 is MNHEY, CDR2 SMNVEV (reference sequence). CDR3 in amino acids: CASSTMGVGTEAFF. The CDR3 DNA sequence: TGTGCCAGCAGTACGATGGGGGTTGGCACTGAAGCTTTCTTT.

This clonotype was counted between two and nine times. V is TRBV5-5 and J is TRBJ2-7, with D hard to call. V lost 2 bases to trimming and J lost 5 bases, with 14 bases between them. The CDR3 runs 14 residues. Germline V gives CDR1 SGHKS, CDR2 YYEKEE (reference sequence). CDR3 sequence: CASSFGGLGNEQYF. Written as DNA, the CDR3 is TGTGCCAGCAGCTTTGGTGGGTTGGGGAACGAGCAGTACTTC.

The CDR3 loop reads CASFGVNEQFF. In nucleotides, the CDR3 is TGCGCCAGCTTCGGCGTCAATGAGCAGTTCTTC. The chain joins TRBV5-1 to TRBJ2-1, with D uncertain. Trimming shortened V by 7 bases and J by 6 bases, and 8 bases separated the two germline ends. The CDR3 has 11 amino acids. CDR1 is SGHRS, CDR2 YFSETQ, per germline.